One and the same sample provided the 9 T cell receptor beta chains below, sequenced in a study of T cell repertoires and HLA-DP antigens. Produced via immunoSEQ multiplex PCR; TCRdb's table is partial and in-frame only. The sample holds around 90,000 clones, roughly 86% seen once. These receptors are not linked to any known antigen. The material sequenced was CD4+ T cells from PBMCs. These receptors came from a man between 50 and 59 years old in good health and CMV-seronegative.

V is TRBV2 and J is TRBJ1-6, with unresolved D. The CDR3 is 15 residues long. Germline-derived CDR1 and CDR2 are SNHLY and FYNNEI. V was shortened by 4 bases and J by 4 bases, with 11 bases between the two germline ends. CDR3 amino acids: CASSGRAGYNSPLHF. The CDR3 bases are TGTGCCAGCAGTGGCCGGGCTGGATATAATTCACCCCTCCACTTT.

The chain employs TRBV2 and TRBJ2-5; D is possibly TRBD1 or TRBD2 (5 bases each). Per germline, CDR1 SNHLY and CDR2 FYNNEI. V was pared by 4 bases and J by 1 base, with 10 bases between. The length of the CDR3 is 14 residues. In DNA form, the CDR3 reads TGTGCCAGCAGTGGGGGGAGAGGCCAAGAGACCCAGTACTTC. It is translated as CASSGGRGQETQYF.

The rearrangement links TRBV28 to TRBJ1-3, with unresolved D. The V gene lost 3 bases and the J gene lost 0 bases, with 12 bases spanning the gap. Germline lookup yields CDR1 MDHEN and CDR2 SYDVKM. This CDR3 has 16 residues. CDR3 sequence reads: CASSLLEGSSGNTIYF. The CDR3 DNA reads as TGTGCCAGCAGTTTGTTAGAGGGCAGCTCTGGAAACACCATATATTTT.

The genes are TRBV11-1 and TRBJ2-1, with 8 bases aligning to TRBD2. This CDR3 has 15 residues. Germline assignment: CDR1 SGHAT and CDR2 FQDESV (reference sequence). Trimming took 2 bases from V and 5 from J; bases not matched to a gene: 5. CDR3 loop: CASSLSSGDHNEQFF. CDR3 bases: TGTGCCAGCAGCTTAAGTAGCGGGGACCACAATGAGCAGTTCTTC.

The gene calls are TRBV18 and TRBJ1-1, with 8 bases that match TRBD1. Germline-derived CDR1 and CDR2 are KGHSH and LQKENI. This CDR3 is built from 13 residues. V lost 3 bases to trimming and J lost 3 bases; unmatched junction nucleotides: 0. The CDR3: CASSPDRDTEAFF. The CDR3 DNA sequence: TGTGCCAGCTCACCGGACAGGGACACTGAAGCTTTCTTT.

In nucleotides, the CDR3 is TGTGCCAGTAGTACCTCATCATGGCCCCAGCATTTT. Protein product: CASSTSSWPQHF. The chain has TRBV19 and TRBJ1-5; no clear D. Germline V gene lookup returns CDR1 LNHDA and CDR2 SQIVND (reference sequence). This CDR3 comprises 12 residues. V was cut by 4 bases and J by 9 bases, with 10 bases left in between.

The gene calls are TRBV13 and TRBJ2-5, with D tentatively TRBD2 (5 bases). The CDR3 loop spans 15 amino acids. Germline CDR1 and CDR2: PRHDT and FYEKMQ (reference sequence). Trimming took off 2 bases at V and 4 bases at J, with 14 bases between the two ends. The CDR3 DNA is TGTGCCAGCAGCTTAAGGCGCGGGTCCCGAGAGACCCAGTACTTC. The encoded protein is CASSLRRGSRETQYF. The whole variable domain, filled in from reference TRBV13 and TRBJ2-5, reads AAGVIQSPRHLIKEKRETATLKCYPIPRHDTVYWYQQGPGQDPQFLISFYEKMQSDKGSIPDRFSAQQFSDYHSELNMSSLELGDSALYFCASSLRRGSRETQYFGPGTRLLVL.

This clone showed up just once. The sample has other DNA sequences that encode this CDR3 too. The chain employs TRBV19 and TRBJ2-7; tentatively, D is TRBD1 or TRBD2 (6 bases each). Germline V gene data show CDR1 as LNHDA and CDR2 as SQIVND (reference sequence). The CDR3 is 14 residues long. The V end was cut by 7 bases, the J end by 2 bases, with 15 bases between. In nucleotides, the CDR3 is TGTGCCAGTACGGGGGCGGACCCGACCTACGAGCAGTACTTC. Translated, it gives CASTGADPTYEQYF. Full variable domain (rest looked up from reference TRBV19 and TRBJ2-7): DGGITQSPKYLFRKEGQNVTLSCEQNLNHDAMYWYRQDPGQGLRLIYYSQIVNDFQKGDIAEGYSVSREKKESFPLTVTSAQKNPTAFYLCASTGADPTYEQYFGPGTRLTVT.

CDR3 sequence reads: CASSSRRESYGETQYF. The CDR3 DNA follows: TGTGCCAGCAGCTCGCGGCGGGAATCCTACGGGGAGACCCAGTACTTC. The chain is built from TRBV7-9 and TRBJ2-5, with D perhaps matching TRBD2 (6 bases). This CDR3 is 16 amino acids long. V was trimmed by 4 bases and J by 5 bases, leaving 20 bases between them. Germline V CDR1 and CDR2: SEHNR, FQNEAQ (reference sequence).